This T cell receptor (beta chain) was identified in a study of cytomegalovirus exposure and HLA in healthy donors. This clone came up a few times. Its antigen is unidentified. PCR used 60 Vbeta primers and 13 Jbeta primers. The table came from immunoSEQ multiplex PCR; TCRdb's copy has only in-frame clones and leaves some out. The sample has tens of thousands of clones, 80% seen once. Notes on the study in general: Sequencing depth across donors, presence/absence analyses assumed, was roughly uniform.

Looked up from germline, CDR1 is PRHDT and CDR2 is FYEKMQ (reference sequence). The CDR3 contains 15 residues. V was cut by 2 bases and J by 2 bases, with 7 bases left in between. The rearrangement joins TRBV13 to TRBJ2-6; D may be TRBD1 (5 bases). The clonotype comes from a male donor in good health and CMV-seronegative. Sequencing was carried out using PBMCs. For the CDR3, the DNA is TGTGCCAGCAGCTTAAAGGGGACTGGGGCCAACGTCCTGACTTTC. Encoded protein: CASSLKGTGANVLTF.